The 11 T cell receptor beta chains below all came from one sample that was sequenced in a study of blood T cell repertoires in COVID-19 (TCRdb year 2020). The library relied on the immunoSEQ multiplex PCR assay. Held by TCRdb, this immuneACCESS table contains in-frame sequences only and omits some clones. Under half of the omission traces to an unresolved V gene where checked; the cause of the rest is unknown. This sample lists about 150,000 clones; 86% were detected once. Around 7% of the sample belongs to the ten largest clones. Sequenced: peripheral blood. The receptors were sampled from a middle-aged man with active or convalescent COVID-19.

The rearrangement links TRBV20-1 to TRBJ1-2; no definite D call. V was trimmed by 5 bases and J by 8 bases, leaving 12 bases between them. The germline V gene has CDR1 DFQATT and CDR2 SNEGSKA (reference sequence). The CDR3 is 11 amino acids. CDR3 sequence: CSARSRGGYTF. The CDR3 nucleotides are TGCAGTGCTCGGAGTCGAGGGGGCTACACCTTC.

This clone was found a few times. The chain has TRBV6-5 and TRBJ1-5, with 7 bases aligning to TRBD1. J was trimmed by 4 bases and V by 4 bases; bases with no gene match: 7. Germline values: CDR1 MNHEY, CDR2 SVGAGI. This CDR3 contains 15 residues. The CDR3 sequence: CASSLTGTENQPQHF. CDR3 sequence (DNA): TGTGCCAGCAGTTTAACCGGGACAGAGAATCAGCCCCAGCATTTT.

This chain uses TRBV6-6 with TRBJ1-5; D is possibly TRBD1 (6 bases). Germline CDR1 and CDR2: MNHNY and SVGAGI (reference sequence). The CDR3 totals 13 residues. Trimming stripped 8 bases from V and 6 bases from J, with 14 bases between. In DNA form, the CDR3 reads TGTGCCAGCGGGGGGGCGCTGGGTCAGCCCCAGCATTTT. Amino acid sequence: CASGGALGQPQHF.

The chain recombines TRBV4-1 with TRBJ2-5; 12 bases are a match to TRBD2. The CDR3 extends over 15 amino acids. The trim removed 4 bases at V and 5 bases at J, leaving 5 bases unmatched. Germline V gene lookup returns CDR1 MGHRA and CDR2 YSYEKL. In nucleotides, the CDR3 is TGCGCCAGCAGCCTCGGACTAGCGGGGCGTGAGACCCAGTACTTC. Residues: CASSLGLAGRETQYF.

This rearrangement joins TRBV5-4 to TRBJ2-1, with a possible D match to TRBD1 (5 bases). V lost 0 bases, J lost 2 bases, and 9 bases lay in between. Germline CDR1 reads SGHNT; CDR2 reads YYREEE (reference sequence). The CDR3 has 15 amino acids. The CDR3 loop is CASSLVTGTYNEQFF. Here the CDR3 DNA reads TGTGCCAGCAGCTTGGTCACAGGAACCTACAATGAGCAGTTCTTC.

The chain is built from TRBV6-5 and TRBJ2-7, with a possible D match to TRBD1 (6 bases). V was pared by 6 bases and J by 3 bases, with 12 bases between. The germline CDR1 and CDR2 sequences are MNHEY and SVGAGI. The CDR3 extends over 13 amino acids. CDR3 in amino acids: CASRRTEIYEQYF. The CDR3 DNA sequence: TGTGCCAGCAGAAGGACAGAGATCTACGAGCAGTACTTC.

V and J are TRBV6-5 and TRBJ1-5; D is undetermined. The CDR3 spans 13 residues. The V gene lost 5 bases and the J gene lost 0 bases, with 5 bases spanning the gap. Germline lookup yields CDR1 MNHEY and CDR2 SVGAGI. CDR3 sequence (DNA): TGTGCCAGCAGTCCGTATAGCAATCAGCCCCAGCATTTT. It yields the protein CASSPYSNQPQHF.

This clone came up a few times. V usage is TRBV10-3 and J usage is TRBJ2-7; TRBD1 agrees at 8 bases. Looked up from germline, CDR1 is ENHRY and CDR2 is SYGVKD. Unmatched junction bases numbered 6, after V lost 5 bases and J lost 0 bases. This CDR3 has 15 residues. The CDR3 nucleotides are TGTGCCATCAGTCACGGACAGGGCAGCTCCTACGAGCAGTACTTC. Its protein product is CAISHGQGSSYEQYF.

The chain recombines TRBV15 with TRBJ2-6, with a possible D match to TRBD2 (6 bases). From germline, CDR1 is LNHNV and CDR2 YYDKDF (reference sequence). V was trimmed by 5 bases and J by 3 bases, leaving 11 bases between them. The CDR3 is 15 amino acids. In DNA, the CDR3 is TGTGCCACCAGCGCCCGGGGGAGTGGGGCCAACGTCCTGACTTTC. It yields the protein CATSARGSGANVLTF.

The chain employs TRBV28 and TRBJ2-7; 7 bases are shared with TRBD1. Germline lookup yields CDR1 MDHEN and CDR2 SYDVKM. The V and J ends lost 4 bases and 3 bases, in that order; junction bases with no gene match: 3. The CDR3 loop spans 13 amino acids. This CDR3 is CASSWGQFYEQYF. In nucleotides, the CDR3 is TGTGCCAGCAGTTGGGGACAGTTCTACGAGCAGTACTTC. The full variable domain, rest sourced from reference TRBV28 and TRBJ2-7, is DVKVTQSSRYLVKRTGEKVFLECVQDMDHENMFWYRQDPGLGLRLIYFSYDVKMKEKGDIPEGYSVSREKKERFSLILESASTNQTSMYLCASSWGQFYEQYFGPGTRLTVT.

The rearrangement links TRBV24-1 to TRBJ2-1; TRBD2 aligns across 7 bases. Germline V gene data show CDR1 as KGHDR and CDR2 as SFDVKD. With 5 bases clipped from V and 9 bases from J, the junction kept 9 bases outside the gene matches. CDR3 length equals 14 residues. CDR3 in amino acids: CATSGEGGWSEQFF. DNA for the CDR3: TGTGCCACCAGTGGGGAGGGAGGGTGGTCTGAGCAGTTCTTC.